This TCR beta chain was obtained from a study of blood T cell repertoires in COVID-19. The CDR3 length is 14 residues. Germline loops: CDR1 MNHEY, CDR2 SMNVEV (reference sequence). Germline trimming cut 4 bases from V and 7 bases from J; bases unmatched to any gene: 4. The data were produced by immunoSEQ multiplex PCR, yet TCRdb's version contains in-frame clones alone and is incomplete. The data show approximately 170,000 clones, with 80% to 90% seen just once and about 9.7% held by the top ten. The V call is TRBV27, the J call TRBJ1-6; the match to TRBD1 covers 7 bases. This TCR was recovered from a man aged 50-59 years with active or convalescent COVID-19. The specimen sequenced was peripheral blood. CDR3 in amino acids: CASSSDRVNSPLHF. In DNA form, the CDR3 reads TGTGCCAGCAGTTCTGACAGGGTGAATTCACCCCTCCACTTT.